Below, one T cell receptor (beta chain) is given with its context. The antigen is unknown. These data are taken from a study of T cells in tuberculosis. The overall study: A South African cohort included IGRA-negative adolescents, latently infected IGRA-positive adolescents and adults with active tuberculosis.

Germline CDR1 is MNHEY and CDR2 is SMNVEV (reference sequence). V shed 7 bases and J 2 bases; nucleotides not matched to a gene: 5. The CDR3 has 14 amino acids. TCRdb's table, derived via immunoSEQ multiplex PCR, lists solely in-frame clones and lacks some. The sample has tens of thousands of clones, 85% to 95% seen once. On average around 95,000 T cells per donor were immunosequenced. Study-wide points: Smaller alpha distances in active tuberculosis partly reflected shorter CDR3-alpha lengths. Active tuberculosis alpha repertoires lay closer to GMM-specific TCRs than controls'.

This TCR was sampled from a donor between 5 and 29 years old with latent tuberculosis or without tuberculosis infection. V usage is TRBV27 and J usage is TRBJ2-7; 10 bases align to TRBD1. The sequencing input was PBMCs. The CDR3 coding sequence is TGTGCCAGCACTCTGGGACAGGGGACCTACGAGCAGTACTTC. Translation gives CASTLGQGTYEQYF.